The sequence of this T cell receptor beta chain was determined in a study of blood T cell repertoires in COVID-19. As for the study in general: PBMCs, B-cell-depleted T cells, or T cells provided the cDNA or gDNA that made up the material.

Repertoires were generated with immunoSEQ multiplex PCR, while TCRdb's copy carries only in-frame clones and drops some. Of some 150,000 clones listed, around 83% are singletons. This CDR3 has 14 amino acids. Germline V gene lookup returns CDR1 SGHNT and CDR2 YENEEA. Trimming took 3 bases from V and 1 from J, leaving 6 bases between them. The receptor was isolated from a man between 35 and 55 years old with acute or convalescent COVID-19. Sequencing used peripheral blood. This sequence joins TRBV11-3 and TRBJ2-2; the D is unclear. The CDR3, as DNA: TGTGCCAGCAGCTTGAGAGGGAACACCGGGGAGCTGTTTTTT. The encoded protein is CASSLRGNTGELFF.